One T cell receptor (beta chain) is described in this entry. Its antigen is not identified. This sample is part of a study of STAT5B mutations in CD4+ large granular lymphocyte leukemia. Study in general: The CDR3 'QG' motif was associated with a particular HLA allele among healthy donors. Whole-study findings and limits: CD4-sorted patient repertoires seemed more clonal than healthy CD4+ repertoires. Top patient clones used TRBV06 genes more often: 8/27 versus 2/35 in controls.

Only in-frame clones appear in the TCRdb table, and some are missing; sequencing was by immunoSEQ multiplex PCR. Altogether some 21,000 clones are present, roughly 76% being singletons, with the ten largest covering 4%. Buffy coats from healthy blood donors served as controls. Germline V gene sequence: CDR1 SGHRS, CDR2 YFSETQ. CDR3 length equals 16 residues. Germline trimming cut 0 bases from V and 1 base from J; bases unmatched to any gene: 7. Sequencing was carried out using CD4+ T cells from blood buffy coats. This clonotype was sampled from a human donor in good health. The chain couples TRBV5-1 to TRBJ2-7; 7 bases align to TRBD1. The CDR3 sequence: CASSLEGGLGSYEQYF. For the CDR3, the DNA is TGCGCCAGCAGCTTGGAAGGGGGCTTAGGGTCCTACGAGCAGTACTTC.